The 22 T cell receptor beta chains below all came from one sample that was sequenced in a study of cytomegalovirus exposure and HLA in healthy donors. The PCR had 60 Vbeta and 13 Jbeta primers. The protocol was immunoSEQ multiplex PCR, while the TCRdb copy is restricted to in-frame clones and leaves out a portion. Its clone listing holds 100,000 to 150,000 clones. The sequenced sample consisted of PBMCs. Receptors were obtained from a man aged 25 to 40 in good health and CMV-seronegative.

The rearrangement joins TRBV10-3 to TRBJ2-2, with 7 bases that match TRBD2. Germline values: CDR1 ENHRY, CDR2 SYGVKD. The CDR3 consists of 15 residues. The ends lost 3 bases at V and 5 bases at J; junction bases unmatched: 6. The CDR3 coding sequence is TGTGCCATCAGTGATGGGGGGGGTCGGACCGGGGAGCTGTTTTTT. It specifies CAISDGGGRTGELFF.

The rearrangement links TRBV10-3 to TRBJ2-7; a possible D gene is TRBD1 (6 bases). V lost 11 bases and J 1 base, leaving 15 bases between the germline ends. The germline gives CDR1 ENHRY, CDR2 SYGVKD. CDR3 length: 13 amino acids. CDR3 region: CAARLDRSYEQYF. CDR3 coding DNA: TGTGCCGCGCGGTTAGACAGGTCCTACGAGCAGTACTTC.

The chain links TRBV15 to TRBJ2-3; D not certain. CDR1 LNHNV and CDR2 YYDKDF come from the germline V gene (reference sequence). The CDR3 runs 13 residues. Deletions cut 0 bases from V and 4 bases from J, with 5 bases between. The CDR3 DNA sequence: TGTGCCACCAGCAGAGATACTGCAGATACGCAGTATTTT. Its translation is CATSRDTADTQYF.

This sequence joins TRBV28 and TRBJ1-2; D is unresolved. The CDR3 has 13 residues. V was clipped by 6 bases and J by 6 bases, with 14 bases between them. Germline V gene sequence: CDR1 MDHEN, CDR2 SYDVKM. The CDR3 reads CASRKAGQDGYTF. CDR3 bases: TGTGCCAGCAGGAAGGCCGGCCAGGATGGCTACACCTTC.

The CDR3 protein is CASGLMLGGYGYTF. The CDR3 nucleotides read TGTGCCAGCGGCCTGATGCTGGGAGGCTATGGCTACACCTTC. The chain has TRBV11-2 and TRBJ1-2, with no clear D. This CDR3 has 14 amino acids. Trimming took 8 bases from V and 4 from J, leaving 17 bases between them. CDR1 SGHAT and CDR2 FQNNGV come from the germline V gene. The variable domain in full, with the rest retrieved from reference TRBV11-2 and TRBJ1-2, is EAGVAQSPRYKIIEKRQSVAFWCNPISGHATLYWYQQILGQGPKLLIQFQNNGVVDDSQLPKDRFSAERLKGVDSTLKIQPAKLEDSAVYLCASGLMLGGYGYTFGSGTRLTVV.

CDR3 nucleotides: TGCGCCAGCAGCGGGGGACACCCCAACACTGAAGCTTTCTTT. Residues: CASSGGHPNTEAFF. The chain couples TRBV5-1 to TRBJ1-1; weak D call: TRBD1 (6 bases). The germline V gene has CDR1 SGHRS and CDR2 YFSETQ. This CDR3 is 14 amino acids long. V shed 4 bases and J shed 2 bases, with 12 bases lying between them.

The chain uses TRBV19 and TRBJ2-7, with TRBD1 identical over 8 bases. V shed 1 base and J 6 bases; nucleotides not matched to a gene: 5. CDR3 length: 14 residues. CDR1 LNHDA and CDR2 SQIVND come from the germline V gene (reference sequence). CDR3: CASSIGRGRAEQYF. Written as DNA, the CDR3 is TGTGCCAGTAGTATAGGCAGGGGGCGAGCCGAGCAGTACTTC.

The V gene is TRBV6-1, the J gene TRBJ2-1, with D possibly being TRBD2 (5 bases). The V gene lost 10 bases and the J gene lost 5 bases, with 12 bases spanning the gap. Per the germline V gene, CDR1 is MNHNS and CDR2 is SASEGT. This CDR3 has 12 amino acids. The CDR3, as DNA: TGTGCCACCCACGGGGTGAACAATGAGCAGTTCTTC. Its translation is CATHGVNNEQFF.

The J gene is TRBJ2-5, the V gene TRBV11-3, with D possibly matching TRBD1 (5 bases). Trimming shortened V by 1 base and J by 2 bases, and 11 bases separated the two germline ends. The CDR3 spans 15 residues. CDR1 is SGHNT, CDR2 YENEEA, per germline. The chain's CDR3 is CASSLGRQTQETQYF. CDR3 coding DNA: TGTGCCAGCAGCTTAGGCCGACAGACTCAAGAGACCCAGTACTTC. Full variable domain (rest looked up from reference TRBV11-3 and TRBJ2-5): EAGVVQSPRYKIIEKKQPVAFWCNPISGHNTLYWYLQNLGQGPELLIRYENEEAVDDSQLPKDRFSAERLKGVDSTLKIQPAELGDSAVYLCASSLGRQTQETQYFGPGTRLLVL.

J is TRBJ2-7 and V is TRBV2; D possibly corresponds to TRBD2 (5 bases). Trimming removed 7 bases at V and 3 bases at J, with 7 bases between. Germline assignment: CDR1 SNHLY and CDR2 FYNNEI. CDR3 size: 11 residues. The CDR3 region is CASKRNYEQYF. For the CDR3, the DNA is TGTGCCAGCAAGCGGAACTACGAGCAGTACTTC.

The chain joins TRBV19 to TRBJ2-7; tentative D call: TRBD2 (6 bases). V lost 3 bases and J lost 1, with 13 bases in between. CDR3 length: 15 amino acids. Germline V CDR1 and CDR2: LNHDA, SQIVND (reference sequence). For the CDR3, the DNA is TGTGCCAGTAGTATGTTGGCTAGCGCATCCTACGAGCAGTACTTC. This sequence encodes CASSMLASASYEQYF. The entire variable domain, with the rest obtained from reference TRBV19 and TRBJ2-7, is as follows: DGGITQSPKYLFRKEGQNVTLSCEQNLNHDAMYWYRQDPGQGLRLIYYSQIVNDFQKGDIAEGYSVSREKKESFPLTVTSAQKNPTAFYLCASSMLASASYEQYFGPGTRLTVT.

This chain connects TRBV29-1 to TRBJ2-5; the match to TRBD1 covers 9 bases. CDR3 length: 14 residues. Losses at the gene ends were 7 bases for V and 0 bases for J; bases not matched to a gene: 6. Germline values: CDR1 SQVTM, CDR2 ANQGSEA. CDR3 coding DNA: TGCAGCGCACGACAGGGGGTATACCAAGAGACCCAGTACTTC. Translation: CSARQGVYQETQYF.

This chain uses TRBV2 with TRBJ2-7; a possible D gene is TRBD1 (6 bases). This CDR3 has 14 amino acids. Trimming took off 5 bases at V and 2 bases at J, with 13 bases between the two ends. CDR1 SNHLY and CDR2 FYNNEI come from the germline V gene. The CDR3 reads CASSLDRSAYEQYF. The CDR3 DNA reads TGTGCCAGCAGTCTCGACAGGTCTGCCTACGAGCAGTACTTC.

The chain's CDR3 is CASSELAGNTGELFF. CDR3 nucleotide sequence: TGCGCCAGCAGCGAACTAGCGGGTAACACCGGGGAGCTGTTTTTT. The rearrangement links TRBV5-1 to TRBJ2-2, with 9 bases that match TRBD2. The V and J ends lost 4 bases and 2 bases, in that order; junction bases with no gene match: 3. Germline values: CDR1 SGHRS, CDR2 YFSETQ. The CDR3 length is 15 residues.

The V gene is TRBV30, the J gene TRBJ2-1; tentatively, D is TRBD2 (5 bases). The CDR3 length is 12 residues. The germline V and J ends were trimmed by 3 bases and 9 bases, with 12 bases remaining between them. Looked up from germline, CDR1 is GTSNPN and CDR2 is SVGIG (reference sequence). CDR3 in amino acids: CAWSNLGGEQFF. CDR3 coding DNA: TGTGCCTGGAGCAACCTAGGAGGTGAGCAGTTCTTC.

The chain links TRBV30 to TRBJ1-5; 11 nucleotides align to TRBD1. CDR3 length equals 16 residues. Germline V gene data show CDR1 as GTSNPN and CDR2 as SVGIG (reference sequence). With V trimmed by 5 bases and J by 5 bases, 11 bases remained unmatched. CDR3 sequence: CAWGTGTGGTYQPQHF. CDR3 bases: TGTGCCTGGGGAACCGGGACAGGGGGTACTTATCAGCCCCAGCATTTT.

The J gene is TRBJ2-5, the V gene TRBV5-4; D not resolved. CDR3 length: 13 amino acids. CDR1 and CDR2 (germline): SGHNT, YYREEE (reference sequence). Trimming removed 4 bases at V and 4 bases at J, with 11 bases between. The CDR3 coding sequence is TGTGCCAGCAGCCAAGATCCGCGAGAGACCCAGTACTTC. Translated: CASSQDPRETQYF. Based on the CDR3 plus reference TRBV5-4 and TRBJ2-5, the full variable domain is ETGVTQSPTHLIKTRGQQVTLRCSSQSGHNTVSWYQQALGQGPQFIFQYYREEENGRGNFPPRFSGLQFPNYSSELNVNALELDDSALYLCASSQDPRETQYFGPGTRLLVL.

CDR3 region: CASDGDSTYEQYF. The CDR3 DNA reads as TGTGCCAGCGATGGGGACAGTACCTACGAGCAGTACTTC. This sequence joins TRBV28 and TRBJ2-7; 7 bases fit TRBD1. The CDR3 is 13 residues long. The V and J ends lost 8 bases and 2 bases, in that order; junction bases with no gene match: 6. Per germline, CDR1 MDHEN and CDR2 SYDVKM.

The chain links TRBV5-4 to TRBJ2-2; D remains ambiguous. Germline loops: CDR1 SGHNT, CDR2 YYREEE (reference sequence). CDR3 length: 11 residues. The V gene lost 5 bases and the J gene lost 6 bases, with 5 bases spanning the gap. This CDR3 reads CASSRAGELFF. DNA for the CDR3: TGTGCCAGCAGTCGGGCCGGGGAGCTGTTTTTT.

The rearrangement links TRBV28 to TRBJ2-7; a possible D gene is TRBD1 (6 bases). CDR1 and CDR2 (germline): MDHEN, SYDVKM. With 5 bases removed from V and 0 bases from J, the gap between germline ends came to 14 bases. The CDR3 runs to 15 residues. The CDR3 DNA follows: TGTGCCAGCAGTGCGGCACAGGGTAACTCCTACGAGCAGTACTTC. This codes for CASSAAQGNSYEQYF.

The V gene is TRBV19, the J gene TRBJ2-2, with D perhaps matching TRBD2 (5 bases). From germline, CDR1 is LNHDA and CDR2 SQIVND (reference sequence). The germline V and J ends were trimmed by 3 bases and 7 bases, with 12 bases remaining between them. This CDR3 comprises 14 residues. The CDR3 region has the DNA TGTGCCAGTAGTATTATCCCGGGGATCGGGGAGCTGTTTTTT. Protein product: CASSIIPGIGELFF.

The CDR3 DNA is TGTGCCAGCAGCTTCACTGACAGGGGAGACACTGAAGCTTTCTTT. Protein product: CASSFTDRGDTEAFF. This chain links TRBV7-8 with TRBJ1-1; 8 bases are a match to TRBD1. The V segment lost 3 bases and the J segment 3 bases; nucleotides outside the gene matches: 6. Per the germline V gene, CDR1 is SGHVS and CDR2 is FQNEAQ. CDR3 length: 15 residues.